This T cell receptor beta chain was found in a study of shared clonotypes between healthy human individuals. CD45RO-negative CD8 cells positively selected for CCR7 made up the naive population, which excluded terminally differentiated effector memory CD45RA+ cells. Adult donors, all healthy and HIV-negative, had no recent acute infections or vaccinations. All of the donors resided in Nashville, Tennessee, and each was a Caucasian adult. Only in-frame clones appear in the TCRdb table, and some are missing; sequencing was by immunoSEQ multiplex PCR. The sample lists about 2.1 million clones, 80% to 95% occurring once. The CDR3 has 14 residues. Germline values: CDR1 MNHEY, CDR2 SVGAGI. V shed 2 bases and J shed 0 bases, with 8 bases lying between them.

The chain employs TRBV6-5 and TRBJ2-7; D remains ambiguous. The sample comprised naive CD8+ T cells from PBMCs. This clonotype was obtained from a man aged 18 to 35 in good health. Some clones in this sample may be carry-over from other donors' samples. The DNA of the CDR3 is TGTGCCAGCAGTTACGGTTCGAGCTCCTACGAGCAGTACTTC. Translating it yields CASSYGSSSYEQYF.